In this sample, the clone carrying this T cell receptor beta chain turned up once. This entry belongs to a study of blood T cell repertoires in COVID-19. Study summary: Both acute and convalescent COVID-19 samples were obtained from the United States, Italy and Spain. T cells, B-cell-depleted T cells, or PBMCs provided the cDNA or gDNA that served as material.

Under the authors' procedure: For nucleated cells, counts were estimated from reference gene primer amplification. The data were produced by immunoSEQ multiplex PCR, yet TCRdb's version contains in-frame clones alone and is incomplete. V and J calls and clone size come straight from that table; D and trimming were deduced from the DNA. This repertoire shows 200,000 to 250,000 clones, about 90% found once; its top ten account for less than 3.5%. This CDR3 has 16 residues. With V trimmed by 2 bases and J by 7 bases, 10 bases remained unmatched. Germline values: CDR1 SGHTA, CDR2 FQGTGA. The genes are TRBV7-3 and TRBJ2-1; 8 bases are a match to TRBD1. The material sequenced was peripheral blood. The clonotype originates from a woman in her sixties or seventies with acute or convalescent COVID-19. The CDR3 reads CASSLGGQVTGNEQFF. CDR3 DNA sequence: TGTGCCAGCAGCTTAGGGGGACAGGTAACGGGTAATGAGCAGTTCTTC.